This TCR beta chain was profiled in a study of shared clonotypes between healthy human individuals (dated by TCRdb to the early 2020s). Concerning the study at large: The cohort included three men and a couple of women between 18 and 49 years of age. For each donor, three plates each were used for CD4 naive and CD4 memory, two plates were used for CD8 naive, and one plate was used for CD8 memory. To estimate repertoire size and how much clonotype sharing occurs between individuals, the study deeply sequenced the blood TCR repertoires of five or six healthy adults. Different laboratories and diverse techniques were used to prepare libraries and sequence TCR repertoires, to increase sequencing depth and limit assay-specific biases. Leukapheresis yielded between about 0.85 and 9.5 billion PBMCs per donor.

Using the deep immunoSEQ assay, multiplex PCR amplified TCR CDR3 regions from genomic DNA. Extracted genomic DNA from each cell subset was spread evenly across all wells of several immunoSEQ 96-well plates, with each plate serving as a replicate. For sorted subsets, approximately 210 ng genomic DNA, equal to 30,000 to 35,000 T cell genomes, was loaded into each replicate PCR. Purified libraries were measured with a Qubit 3.0 fluorometer, size-checked on a Bioanalyzer 2100, and measured again with the KAPA Library Quantification kit. Every immunoSEQ 96-well plate was sequenced on a dedicated single-read 150-cycle Illumina NextSeq 550 flow cell. Processing in the source paper ran as follows. Because the immunoSEQ output held only junctional sequences and lacked quality scores, the filtering could not match the filtering applied to full-length reads. Sequences were annotated with PyIR, a Python wrapper for IgBLAST v1.9, using IMGT germline references to assign V/J genes and CDR3. Reads were removed for weak V/J assignments (E-value above 1e-6), missing CDR3, stop codons, out-of-frame junctions, or ambiguous translated residues. V3J clonotypes were defined by identical inferred V gene, J gene, and CDR3 amino acid sequence. To compute the percentage overlap between repertoires, the number of shared unique clonotypes was divided by the size of the smaller repertoire. RTK rarefaction, the Chao1 estimator, and Recon v2.1 estimates of unobserved clonotypes were used to assess repertoire richness. For all TCRbeta clonotypes obtained by the gDNA method from a few donors, generation probabilities were computed with OLGA. As stored in TCRdb, this immuneACCESS dataset retains in-frame rearrangements with V and J assigned. A fraction of the clones does not appear; measured against another copy, unresolved V genes explain less than half of the discrepancy, and the remainder lacks a known reason. For V, J and clone size, that table is used; D and trimming come from the DNA. The sample contains approximately 1.1 million clones, approximately 78% of them found a single time. The top ten constitute more than 0.45% of the sample.

CDR1 MNHNY and CDR2 SVGAGI are derived from the germline V gene (reference sequence). The germline ends are 11 bases apart after V is trimmed by 0 bases and J by 6 bases. The CDR3 holds 14 amino acids from the cysteine to the phenylalanine. The only DNA kept is the CDR3, 42 bases in frame from the first base. Healthy HIV-negative adults with no recently reported acute infections or vaccinations were included as donors. Every donor was a Caucasian adult living in Nashville, Tennessee, USA. CD4+ T cells were enriched through magnetic negative selection, after which naive cells were positively selected on CD45RA and the remaining negative fraction served as the memory subset. Blood was collected by leukapheresis, and PBMCs were isolated by Ficoll-Histopaque density gradient centrifugation and then cryopreserved in liquid nitrogen vapor phase. Analytical flow cytometry was used to check the purity and quantity of each magnetically sorted T cell population. From each sorted fraction, genomic DNA was isolated and quantified by UV absorbance on a Nanodrop 2000c.

As regards this clone: There is no known antigen for this receptor. No clone much larger than this one lies a single base away; base qualities are absent.

Findings and caveats that apply to the study as a whole: Even with the large sequencing depth, rarefaction of the sorted-subset datasets indicated that sequencing was incomplete. Because the study included only a small number of donors, the genetic and exposure-history diversity represented was limited. Estimated clonotype richness was generally larger for naive than for memory subsets. Sampling was restricted to blood, and TCR repertoires in tissues likely differ from the TCR repertoires found in blood. Higher generation probabilities were observed for clonotypes shared by all four sorted-subset donors than for non-shared clonotypes. Across a few donors, about 5% of naive CD4, roughly 3.5% of naive CD8, under 2.5% of memory CD4, and approximately 0.4% of memory CD8 clonotypes were shared. Pairwise subsampling led to the expectation that sequencing depth would affect the degree of clonotype sharing among donors.

Sequenced sample: memory CD4+ T cells from PBMCs. The cell subset or site label corresponds to: CD45RA-negative fraction. The V and J segments used are TRBV6-6 and TRBJ1-2; no D gene is confidently identified. This TCR was sampled from a man aged 18 to 29 in good health. Some clones in this sample may be carry-over from other donors' samples. The encoded CDR3 is CASSYSSVADGYTF. The DNA reads as follows: TGTGCCAGCAGTTACTCGAGCGTGGCGGATGGCTACACCTTC.